This T cell receptor (beta chain) was obtained from a study of T-cell reconstitution after alpha-beta-depleted transplantation in children. For TCRbeta, the library was prepared with unique molecular identifiers. Via MiXCR, TCRdb re-called the PCR reads, giving one row per CDR3 protein. This sample has about 540,000 distinct CDR3 sequences; around 17% occur once, and the top ten carry 2.5% to 4%. This clonotype was observed a handful of times. The CDR3 loop spans 15 amino acids. With V trimmed by 3 bases and J by 2 bases, 3 bases remained unmatched. Germline-derived CDR1 and CDR2 are SGHTA and FQGTGA.

The TCR comes from a human donor who donated a stem cell graft to a child with acute lymphoblastic leukemia. The chain uses TRBV7-3 and TRBJ1-1; 10 positions agree with TRBD1. The specimen comprised PBMCs from the stem cell graft donor, sampled from the stem cell graft. The CDR3: CASSLTGGYNTEAFF. The CDR3 coding sequence is TGTGCCAGCAGCTTGACAGGGGGCTATAACACTGAAGCTTTCTTT.